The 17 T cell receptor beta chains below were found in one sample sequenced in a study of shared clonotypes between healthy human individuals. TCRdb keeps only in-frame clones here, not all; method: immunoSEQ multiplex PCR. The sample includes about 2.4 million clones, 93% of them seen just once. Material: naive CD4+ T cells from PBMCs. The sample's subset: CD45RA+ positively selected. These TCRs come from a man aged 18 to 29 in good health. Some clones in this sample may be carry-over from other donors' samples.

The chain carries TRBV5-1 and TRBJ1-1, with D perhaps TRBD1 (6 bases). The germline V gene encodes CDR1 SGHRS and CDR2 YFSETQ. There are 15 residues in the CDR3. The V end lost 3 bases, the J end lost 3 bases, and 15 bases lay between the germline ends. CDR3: CASSSQGIEYTEAFF. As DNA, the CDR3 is TGCGCCAGCAGCTCACAGGGAATTGAGTACACTGAAGCTTTCTTT.

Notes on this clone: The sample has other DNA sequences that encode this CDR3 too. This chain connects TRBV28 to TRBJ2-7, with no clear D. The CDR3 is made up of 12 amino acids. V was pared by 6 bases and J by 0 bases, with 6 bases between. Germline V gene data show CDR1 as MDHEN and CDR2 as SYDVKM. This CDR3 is CASSLVSYEQYF. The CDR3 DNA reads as TGTGCCAGCAGCCTAGTCTCCTACGAGCAGTACTTC.

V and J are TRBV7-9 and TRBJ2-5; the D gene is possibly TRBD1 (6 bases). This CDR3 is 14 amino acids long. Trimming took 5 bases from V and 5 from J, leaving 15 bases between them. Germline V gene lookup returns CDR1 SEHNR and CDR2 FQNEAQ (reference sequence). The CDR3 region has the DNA TGTGCCAGCAGCCACAGGGCGGTGGTGGAGACCCAGTACTTC. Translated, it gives CASSHRAVVETQYF. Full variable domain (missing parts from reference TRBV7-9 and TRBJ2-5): DTGVSQNPRHKITKRGQNVTFRCDPISEHNRLYWYRQTLGQGPEFLTYFQNEAQLEKSRLLSDRFSAERPKGSFSTLEIQRTEQGDSAMYLCASSHRAVVETQYFGPGTRLLVL.

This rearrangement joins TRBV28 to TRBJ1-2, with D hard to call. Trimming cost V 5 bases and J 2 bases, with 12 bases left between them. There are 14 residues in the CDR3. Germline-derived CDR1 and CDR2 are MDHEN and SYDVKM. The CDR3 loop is CASSTLGPNYGYTF. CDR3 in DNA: TGTGCCAGCAGTACCCTCGGACCCAACTATGGCTACACCTTC.

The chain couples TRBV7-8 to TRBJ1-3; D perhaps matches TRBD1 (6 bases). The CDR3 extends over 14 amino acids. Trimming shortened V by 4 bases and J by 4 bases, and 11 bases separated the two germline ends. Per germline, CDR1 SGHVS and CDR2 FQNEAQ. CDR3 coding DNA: TGTGCCAGCAGCTACGGGACAACCGGAAACACCATATATTTT. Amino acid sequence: CASSYGTTGNTIYF. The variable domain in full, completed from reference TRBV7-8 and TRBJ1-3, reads GAGVSQSPRYKVAKRGQDVALRCDPISGHVSLFWYQQALGQGPEFLTYFQNEAQLDKSGLPSDRFFAERPEGSVSTLKIQRTQQEDSAVYLCASSYGTTGNTIYFGEGSWLTVV.

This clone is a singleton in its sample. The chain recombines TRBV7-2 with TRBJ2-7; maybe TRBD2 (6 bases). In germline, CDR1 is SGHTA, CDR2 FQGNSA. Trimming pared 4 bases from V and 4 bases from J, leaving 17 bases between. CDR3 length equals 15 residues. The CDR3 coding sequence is TGTGCCAGCAGCTCCCTTTCGTCTAGCGTTTACGAGCAGTACTTC. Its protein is CASSSLSSSVYEQYF.

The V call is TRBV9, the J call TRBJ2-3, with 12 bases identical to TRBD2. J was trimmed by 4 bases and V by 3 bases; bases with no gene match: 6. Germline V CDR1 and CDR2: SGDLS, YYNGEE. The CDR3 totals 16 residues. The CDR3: CASSETSGRGPDTQYF. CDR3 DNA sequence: TGTGCCAGCAGCGAGACTAGCGGGAGAGGTCCAGATACGCAGTATTTT.

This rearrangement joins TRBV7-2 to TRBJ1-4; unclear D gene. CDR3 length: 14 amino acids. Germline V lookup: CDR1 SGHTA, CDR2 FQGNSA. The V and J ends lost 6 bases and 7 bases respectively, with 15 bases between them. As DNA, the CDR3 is TGTGCCAGCAGTATGGCGGGCGTGGGTGAAAAACTGTTTTTT. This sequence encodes CASSMAGVGEKLFF.

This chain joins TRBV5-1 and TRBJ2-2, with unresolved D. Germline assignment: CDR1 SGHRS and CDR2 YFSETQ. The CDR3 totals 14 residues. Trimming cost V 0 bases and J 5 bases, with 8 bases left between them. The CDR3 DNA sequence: TGCGCCAGCAGCTTGGGAGCGACTACCGGGGAGCTGTTTTTT. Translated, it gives CASSLGATTGELFF.

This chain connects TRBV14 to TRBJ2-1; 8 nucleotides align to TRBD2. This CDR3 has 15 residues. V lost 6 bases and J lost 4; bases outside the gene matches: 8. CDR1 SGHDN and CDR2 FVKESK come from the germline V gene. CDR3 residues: CASSRGEREYNEQFF. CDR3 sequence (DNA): TGTGCCAGCAGTCGAGGAGAGCGGGAGTACAATGAGCAGTTCTTC.

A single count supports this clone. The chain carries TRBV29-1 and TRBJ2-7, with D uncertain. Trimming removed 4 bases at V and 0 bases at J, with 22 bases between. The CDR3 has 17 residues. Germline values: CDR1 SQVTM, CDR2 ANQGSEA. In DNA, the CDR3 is TGCAGCGTTGCCCCGCAATCCGGGCTGACGAGCTCCTACGAGCAGTACTTC. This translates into CSVAPQSGLTSSYEQYF.

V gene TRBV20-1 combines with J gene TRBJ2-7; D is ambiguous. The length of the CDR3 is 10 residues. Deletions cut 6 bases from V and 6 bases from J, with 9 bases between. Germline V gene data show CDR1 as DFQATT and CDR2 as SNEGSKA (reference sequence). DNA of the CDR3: TGCAGTGCCCAGCGACGCGAGCAGTACTTC. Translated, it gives CSAQRREQYF.

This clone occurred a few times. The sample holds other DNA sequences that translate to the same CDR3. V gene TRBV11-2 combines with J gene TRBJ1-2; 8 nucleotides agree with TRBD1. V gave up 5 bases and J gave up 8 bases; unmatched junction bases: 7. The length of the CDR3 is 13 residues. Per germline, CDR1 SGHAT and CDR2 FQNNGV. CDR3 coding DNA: TGTGCCAGCAGCCTTGGACAGGGCATCGGCTACACCTTC. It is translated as CASSLGQGIGYTF.

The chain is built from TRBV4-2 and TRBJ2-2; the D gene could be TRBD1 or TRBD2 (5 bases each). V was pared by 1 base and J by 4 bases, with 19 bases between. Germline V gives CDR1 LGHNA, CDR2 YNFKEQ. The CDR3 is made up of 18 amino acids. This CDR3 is CASSQGVGRRQATGELFF. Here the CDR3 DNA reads TGTGCCAGCAGCCAAGGAGTGGGGCGGAGGCAGGCCACCGGGGAGCTGTTTTTT.

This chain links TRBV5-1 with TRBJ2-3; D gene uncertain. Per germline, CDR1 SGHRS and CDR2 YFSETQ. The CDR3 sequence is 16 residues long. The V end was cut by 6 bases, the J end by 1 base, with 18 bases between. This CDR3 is CASTSSDPRRTDTQYF. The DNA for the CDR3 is TGCGCCAGCACCTCCTCAGACCCGAGACGCACAGATACGCAGTATTTT.

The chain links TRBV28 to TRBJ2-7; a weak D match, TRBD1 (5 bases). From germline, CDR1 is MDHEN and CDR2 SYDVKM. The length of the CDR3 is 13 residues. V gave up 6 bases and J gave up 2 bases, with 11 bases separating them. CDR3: CASRGRAAYEQYF. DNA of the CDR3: TGTGCCAGCAGAGGCAGGGCAGCCTACGAGCAGTACTTC.

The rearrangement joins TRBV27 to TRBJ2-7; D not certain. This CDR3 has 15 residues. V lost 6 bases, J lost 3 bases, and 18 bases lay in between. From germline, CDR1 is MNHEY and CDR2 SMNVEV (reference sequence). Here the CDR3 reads CASSHPGSTSYEQYF. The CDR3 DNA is TGTGCCAGCAGCCATCCCGGCAGCACCAGCTACGAGCAGTACTTC.